The 30 T cell receptor beta chains in this list originate from one sample, sequenced in a study of blood T cell repertoires in COVID-19. Assay used: immunoSEQ multiplex PCR; TCRdb lists only in-frame clones, some missing. This sample has about 36,000 clones; about 82% occur once, and the top ten carry around an eighth. Sequenced sample: peripheral blood. The receptors stem from a human donor in a cohort sampled during active COVID-19.

The chain has TRBV7-9 and TRBJ1-2; a possible D gene is TRBD1 (6 bases). Germline V CDR1 and CDR2: SEHNR, FQNEAQ (reference sequence). The CDR3 has 13 amino acids. V shed 5 bases and J shed 3 bases, with 10 bases lying between them. CDR3 DNA sequence: TGTGCCAGCAGCACTCGGACAGACTATGGCTACACCTTC. Translation gives CASSTRTDYGYTF.

The V call is TRBV4-2, the J call TRBJ1-6; perhaps TRBD1 as D (5 bases). This CDR3 has 15 amino acids. In germline, CDR1 is LGHNA, CDR2 YNFKEQ. Deletions cut 0 bases from V and 8 bases from J, with 11 bases between. The DNA for the CDR3 is TGTGCCAGCAGCCAAGATAAGGGGAGGGATTCACCCCTCCACTTT. Amino acid sequence: CASSQDKGRDSPLHF.

J is TRBJ1-6 and V is TRBV27; no reliable D call. Germline CDR1 and CDR2: MNHEY and SMNVEV (reference sequence). Trimming left V 11 bases short and J 6 bases short, with 11 bases between. The CDR3 has 12 amino acids. As DNA, the CDR3 is TGTGCCTCCCAGGATACTAATTCACCCCTCCACTTT. Amino acids: CASQDTNSPLHF.

The chain joins TRBV7-9 to TRBJ2-1, with 7 bases aligning to TRBD2. Germline values: CDR1 SEHNR, CDR2 FQNEAQ (reference sequence). The CDR3 extends over 13 amino acids. Unmatched junction bases numbered 8, after V lost 4 bases and J lost 11 bases. The CDR3 DNA reads TGTGCCAGCAGCTACAGACTAGCACGGCAGCAGTTCTTC. The encoded protein is CASSYRLARQQFF.

This chain links TRBV30 with TRBJ2-7; weak D call: TRBD1 (6 bases). From germline, CDR1 is GTSNPN and CDR2 SVGIG (reference sequence). Trimming cost V 1 base and J 3 bases, with 10 bases left between them. The CDR3 totals 13 residues. In DNA, the CDR3 is TGTGCCTGGAGTGAACAACAGGGCTACGAGCAGTACTTC. Translated: CAWSEQQGYEQYF.

The chain couples TRBV5-4 to TRBJ1-1; tentatively, D is TRBD1 (6 bases). The V end lost 3 bases, the J end lost 1 base, and 10 bases lay between the germline ends. This CDR3 region has 14 residues. CDR1 and CDR2 from the germline V gene are SGHNT and YYREEE (reference sequence). The DNA for the CDR3 is TGTGCCAGCAGCTCCGGGGGGCAGAACACTGAAGCTTTCTTT. This gives the protein CASSSGGQNTEAFF. Combining the CDR3 with reference TRBV5-4 and TRBJ1-1 gives the whole variable domain ETGVTQSPTHLIKTRGQQVTLRCSSQSGHNTVSWYQQALGQGPQFIFQYYREEENGRGNFPPRFSGLQFPNYSSELNVNALELDDSALYLCASSSGGQNTEAFFGQGTRLTVV.

J is TRBJ2-3 and V is TRBV7-6, with 12 bases identical to TRBD1. The CDR3 extends over 16 amino acids. J was trimmed by 3 bases and V by 4 bases; bases with no gene match: 5. Germline assignment: CDR1 SGHVS and CDR2 FNYEAQ. In DNA, the CDR3 is TGTGCCAGCAGCTGGCCGGGACAGGGGGCAACAGATACGCAGTATTTT. The encoded protein is CASSWPGQGATDTQYF.

This clone was observed a few times. The J gene is TRBJ1-4, the V gene TRBV7-8; D gene unclear. The CDR3 covers 14 residues. V was clipped by 3 bases and J by 2 bases, with 7 bases between them. Germline CDR1 reads SGHVS; CDR2 reads FQNEAQ. The CDR3 nucleotides read TGTGCCAGCAGCTTGAGGCAGACTAATGAAAAACTGTTTTTT. It specifies CASSLRQTNEKLFF. The entire variable domain, with the rest obtained from reference TRBV7-8 and TRBJ1-4, is as follows: GAGVSQSPRYKVAKRGQDVALRCDPISGHVSLFWYQQALGQGPEFLTYFQNEAQLDKSGLPSDRFFAERPEGSVSTLKIQRTQQEDSAVYLCASSLRQTNEKLFFGSGTQLSVL.

The gene calls are TRBV6-6 and TRBJ2-4; 9 bases fit TRBD2. V dropped 0 bases and J dropped 5; count of bases not matched to a gene: 5. This CDR3 has 16 residues. Germline lookup yields CDR1 MNHNY and CDR2 SVGAGI (reference sequence). In DNA form, the CDR3 reads TGTGCCAGCAGTTACTCGTTCAGCGGGGGGCAAAACATTCAGTACTTC. As protein: CASSYSFSGGQNIQYF.

The gene calls are TRBV19 and TRBJ2-5, with D perhaps TRBD1 (6 bases). Trimming left V 5 bases short and J 1 base short, with 8 bases between. The CDR3 is 13 residues long. The germline V gene encodes CDR1 LNHDA and CDR2 SQIVND (reference sequence). The CDR3 region is CASSSGVQETQYF. The DNA for the CDR3 is TGTGCCAGTAGTTCAGGGGTCCAAGAGACCCAGTACTTC. Supplemented by reference TRBV19 and TRBJ2-5, the full variable domain reads DGGITQSPKYLFRKEGQNVTLSCEQNLNHDAMYWYRQDPGQGLRLIYYSQIVNDFQKGDIAEGYSVSREKKESFPLTVTSAQKNPTAFYLCASSSGVQETQYFGPGTRLLVL.

In its sample, this clone was seen once. V and J are TRBV6-6 and TRBJ2-5, with TRBD1 as a possible D gene (6 bases). Germline CDR1 is MNHNY and CDR2 is SVGAGI (reference sequence). Trimming cost V 4 bases and J 2 bases, with 8 bases left between them. The CDR3 consists of 13 residues. The CDR3 here is CASSSTGQETQYF. Written as DNA, the CDR3 is TGTGCCAGCAGTTCGACAGGACAAGAGACCCAGTACTTC.

V usage is TRBV21-1 and J usage is TRBJ2-1; TRBD2, the D gene given by the table, was not confirmed from the DNA. TRBV21-1 constitutes a pseudogene. This CDR3 spans 19 amino acids. Here the CDR3 reads CASSKEVGLAGSSYNEQFF. CDR3 DNA sequence: TGTGCCAGCAGCAAAGAGGTGGGACTAGCGGGGAGCTCCTACAATGAGCAGTTCTTC.

The chain combines TRBV10-1 with TRBJ2-3; TRBD2 aligns across 9 bases. There are 17 residues in the CDR3. V lost 5 bases and J lost 2; bases outside the gene matches: 11. Germline V gene sequence: CDR1 WNHNN, CDR2 SYGVQD (reference sequence). The CDR3 here is CASSYFRLAVHTDTQYF. The CDR3 DNA is TGCGCCAGCAGTTATTTCCGACTAGCGGTCCACACAGATACGCAGTATTTT.

V gene TRBV4-2 combines with J gene TRBJ2-5; 8 nucleotides match TRBD2. The CDR3 has 16 amino acids. J gave up 4 bases and V 0 bases, and 7 bases lay outside the gene matches. Germline CDR1 and CDR2: LGHNA and YNFKEQ. The CDR3 spells CASSQEGAGGGETQYF. The CDR3, as DNA: TGTGCCAGCAGCCAAGAAGGGGCGGGGGGAGGAGAGACCCAGTACTTC.

This clone occurred once. This chain joins TRBV7-9 and TRBJ2-1; 13 bases agree with TRBD2. From germline, CDR1 is SEHNR and CDR2 FQNEAQ (reference sequence). The V and J ends lost 3 bases and 8 bases, in that order; junction bases with no gene match: 7. The CDR3 length is 16 residues. CDR3: CASSFSKLAGGYEQFF. The CDR3 nucleotides read TGTGCCAGCAGCTTTTCTAAACTAGCGGGGGGGTATGAGCAGTTCTTC.

V gene TRBV19 combines with J gene TRBJ2-5; D may be TRBD2 (5 bases). Between the trimmed V and J ends, which lost 4 bases and 7 bases, there was a span of 19 bases. CDR3 length: 15 amino acids. From germline, CDR1 is LNHDA and CDR2 SQIVND (reference sequence). The CDR3 here is CASSTTPTPGGTQYF. The CDR3 DNA reads TGTGCCAGTAGTACCACTCCCACCCCAGGAGGGACCCAGTACTTC.

The chain links TRBV7-2 to TRBJ1-5; the D gene is possibly TRBD1 (6 bases). This CDR3 is built from 15 residues. V lost 4 bases and J 4 bases, leaving 14 bases between the germline ends. Germline CDR1 and CDR2: SGHTA and FQGNSA. The CDR3 spells CASSSQGLPNQPQHF. CDR3 sequence (DNA): TGTGCCAGCAGCTCTCAGGGGTTACCTAATCAGCCCCAGCATTTT.

The chain employs TRBV4-2 and TRBJ2-2, with 7 bases fitting TRBD1. V lost 4 bases, J lost 7 bases, and 6 bases stayed unmatched. The CDR3 covers 14 residues. Germline loops: CDR1 LGHNA, CDR2 YNFKEQ. CDR3: CASSRGQLGGELFF. CDR3 coding DNA: TGTGCCAGCAGCCGGGGACAGCTCGGCGGGGAGCTGTTTTTT.

This clone was counted a single time. The chain couples TRBV6-5 to TRBJ2-3; a possible D gene is TRBD2 (6 bases). The CDR3 is 15 residues long. Trimming pared 2 bases from V and 5 bases from J, leaving 14 bases between. The germline gives CDR1 MNHEY, CDR2 SVGAGI. The CDR3: CASSYGGTPQDTQYF. In DNA, the CDR3 is TGTGCCAGCAGTTACGGGGGGACGCCCCAAGATACGCAGTATTTT.

The chain couples TRBV5-1 to TRBJ1-1, with a weak D call TRBD1 (6 bases). Deletions cut 4 bases from V and 1 base from J, with 14 bases between. CDR1 SGHRS and CDR2 YFSETQ come from the germline V gene. CDR3 size: 15 residues. CDR3 nucleotides: TGCGCCAGCAGCGGAACAGGGATACCGAACACTGAAGCTTTCTTT. Translated: CASSGTGIPNTEAFF.

The CDR3 is CASSWDSSSGNTIYF. CDR3 DNA sequence: TGTGCCAGCAGCTGGGACAGCAGCTCTGGAAACACCATATATTTT. V and J are TRBV7-2 and TRBJ1-3, with 7 nucleotides matching TRBD1. In germline, CDR1 is SGHTA, CDR2 FQGNSA. Unmatched junction bases numbered 3, after V lost 4 bases and J lost 0 bases. The CDR3 is made up of 15 amino acids.

V is TRBV7-9 and J is TRBJ2-4; 8 bases fit TRBD2. V trimming: 5 bases; J trimming: 3 bases; junction bases outside the gene matches: 9. Germline values: CDR1 SEHNR, CDR2 FQNEAQ (reference sequence). CDR3 size: 16 residues. The CDR3 spells CASSGAGRGGKNIQYF. CDR3 DNA: TGTGCCAGCAGCGGGGCCGGCCGGGGGGGCAAAAACATTCAGTACTTC.

V and J are TRBV9 and TRBJ2-7; TRBD1 aligns across 8 bases. Germline V gene data show CDR1 as SGDLS and CDR2 as YYNGEE. V gave up 3 bases and J gave up 0 bases; unmatched junction bases: 5. The CDR3 contains 15 residues. CDR3 protein: CASSAGQGNSYEQYF. As DNA, the CDR3 is TGTGCCAGCAGCGCAGGACAGGGCAACTCCTACGAGCAGTACTTC.

This clone was found once. The V call is TRBV7-2, the J call TRBJ1-2; 10 positions agree with TRBD1. Per the germline V gene, CDR1 is SGHTA and CDR2 is FQGNSA. This CDR3 spans 15 amino acids. Unmatched junction bases numbered 4, after V lost 0 bases and J lost 6 bases. The CDR3 sequence is CASSLAPGQGHGYTF. In nucleotides, the CDR3 is TGTGCCAGCAGCTTAGCTCCGGGACAGGGGCATGGCTACACCTTC.

This chain joins TRBV7-6 and TRBJ2-6; 7 positions agree with TRBD2. The V segment lost 3 bases and the J segment 0 bases; nucleotides outside the gene matches: 11. CDR1 SGHVS and CDR2 FNYEAQ come from the germline V gene. This CDR3 is built from 19 residues. DNA of the CDR3: TGTGCCAGCAGCTTTTTTGTAGGGGAGGGGCTCTCTGGGGCCAACGTCCTGACTTTC. Translation gives CASSFFVGEGLSGANVLTF.

J is TRBJ1-1 and V is TRBV18; D is possibly TRBD1 (5 bases). V dropped 2 bases and J dropped 8 bases, with 9 bases sitting between them. CDR3 length equals 12 residues. Germline loops: CDR1 KGHSH, CDR2 LQKENI. The CDR3 sequence is CASSPRRGEAFF. CDR3 DNA sequence: TGTGCCAGCTCACCAAGGAGGGGCGAAGCTTTCTTT.

This clone has more than one count but fewer than ten. The chain combines TRBV2 with TRBJ2-7, with D tentatively TRBD1 (6 bases). Germline V gives CDR1 SNHLY, CDR2 FYNNEI. The CDR3 sequence is 13 residues long. The V gene lost 8 bases and the J gene lost 0 bases, with 11 bases spanning the gap. The CDR3 reads CASHRDISYEQYF. The CDR3 DNA follows: TGTGCCAGCCACCGGGACATCTCCTACGAGCAGTACTTC.

The chain couples TRBV7-6 to TRBJ2-7, with 9 nucleotides matching TRBD1. The CDR3 spans 13 residues. J gave up 5 bases and V 5 bases, and 4 bases lay outside the gene matches. From germline, CDR1 is SGHVS and CDR2 FNYEAQ. The CDR3 DNA is TGTGCCAGCAGCACCCGGGACAGGGACGAGCAGTACTTC. Translation: CASSTRDRDEQYF.

This chain joins TRBV20-1 and TRBJ1-2; D remains unclear. The length of the CDR3 is 11 residues. V lost 2 bases, J lost 6 bases, and 7 bases lay in between. Germline V gene data show CDR1 as DFQATT and CDR2 as SNEGSKA (reference sequence). Here the CDR3 DNA reads TGCAGTGCTAGAACTACCGATGGCTACACCTTC. Its translation: CSARTTDGYTF.

The J gene is TRBJ1-2, the V gene TRBV11-3; 9 bases are shared with TRBD1. Trimming removed 5 bases from V and 8 bases from J; junction bases left unmatched: 12. There are 15 residues in the CDR3. Germline-derived CDR1 and CDR2 are SGHNT and YENEEA. CDR3 in DNA: TGTGCCAGCAGCGAAGCGGGGACAGGGCCTTCGGGCTACACCTTC. It codes for CASSEAGTGPSGYTF.